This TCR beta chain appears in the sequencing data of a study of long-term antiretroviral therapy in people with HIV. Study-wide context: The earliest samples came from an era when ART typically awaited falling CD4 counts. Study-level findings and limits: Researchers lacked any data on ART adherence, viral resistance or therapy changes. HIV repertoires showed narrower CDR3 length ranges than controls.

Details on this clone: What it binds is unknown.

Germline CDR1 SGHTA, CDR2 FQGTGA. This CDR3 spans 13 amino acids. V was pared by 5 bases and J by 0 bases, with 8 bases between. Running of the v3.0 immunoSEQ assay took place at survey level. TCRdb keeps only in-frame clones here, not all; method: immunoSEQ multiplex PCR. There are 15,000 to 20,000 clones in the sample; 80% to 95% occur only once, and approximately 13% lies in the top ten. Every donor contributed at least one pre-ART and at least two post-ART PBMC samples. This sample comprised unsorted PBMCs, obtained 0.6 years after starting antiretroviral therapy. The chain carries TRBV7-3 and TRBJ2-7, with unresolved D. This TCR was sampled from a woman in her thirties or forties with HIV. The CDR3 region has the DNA TGTGCCAGCAGCCCCCTTAGCTCCTACGAGCAGTACTTC. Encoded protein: CASSPLSSYEQYF.